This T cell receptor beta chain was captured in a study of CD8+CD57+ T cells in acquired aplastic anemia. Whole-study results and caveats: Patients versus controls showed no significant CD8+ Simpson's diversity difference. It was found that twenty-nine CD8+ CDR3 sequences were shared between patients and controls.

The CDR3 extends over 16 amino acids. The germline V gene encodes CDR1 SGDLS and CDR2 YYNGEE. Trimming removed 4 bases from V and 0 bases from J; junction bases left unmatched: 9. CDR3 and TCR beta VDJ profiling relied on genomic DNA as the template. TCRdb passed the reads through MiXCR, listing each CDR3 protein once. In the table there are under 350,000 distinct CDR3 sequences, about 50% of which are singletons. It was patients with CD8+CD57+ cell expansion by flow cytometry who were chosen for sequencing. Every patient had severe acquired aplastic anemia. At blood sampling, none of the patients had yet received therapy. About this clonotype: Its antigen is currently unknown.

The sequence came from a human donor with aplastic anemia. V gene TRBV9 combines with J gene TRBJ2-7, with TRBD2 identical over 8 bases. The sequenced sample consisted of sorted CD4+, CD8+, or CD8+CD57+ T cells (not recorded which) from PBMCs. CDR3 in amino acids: CASSPFSGASSYEQYF. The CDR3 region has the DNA TGTGCCAGCAGCCCCTTTAGCGGGGCGAGCTCCTACGAGCAGTACTTC.